Below, 3 T cell receptor beta chains from the same sample are listed, as sequenced in a study of cytomegalovirus exposure and HLA in healthy donors. This PCR relied on a set of 60 Vbeta primers and 13 Jbeta primers. Assay used: immunoSEQ multiplex PCR; TCRdb lists only in-frame clones, some missing. Among under 150,000 clones, roughly 80% were seen once, and the ten largest hold 8.8%. Sequencing was carried out using PBMCs. The receptors originated from a woman in her forties or fifties in good health and CMV-seropositive.

The chain employs TRBV5-1 and TRBJ1-5; 9 nucleotides match TRBD1. The V gene end was trimmed by 4 bases and the J gene end by 3 bases; junction bases not matched to a gene: 5. Germline-derived CDR1 and CDR2 are SGHRS and YFSETQ. This CDR3 has 15 residues. DNA of the CDR3: TGCGCCAGCAGCCCGGGACAGGGCCACAATCAGCCCCAGCATTTT. Residues: CASSPGQGHNQPQHF.

The sample holds many counts of this clone. The rearrangement links TRBV28 to TRBJ2-6; 7 bases fit TRBD2. This CDR3 is built from 18 residues. Germline-derived CDR1 and CDR2 are MDHEN and SYDVKM. With V trimmed by 5 bases and J by 0 bases, 10 bases remained unmatched. The CDR3 sequence is CASSILEAGFSGANVLTF. The CDR3 DNA follows: TGTGCCAGCAGTATACTAGAAGCGGGGTTCTCTGGGGCCAACGTCCTGACTTTC.

This rearrangement joins TRBV5-6 to TRBJ2-7; D not resolved. This CDR3 is 12 amino acids long. Germline lookup yields CDR1 SGHDT and CDR2 YYEEEE. V lost 0 bases to trimming and J lost 3 bases, with 4 bases between them. Here the CDR3 reads CASSLGHYEQYF. DNA for the CDR3: TGTGCCAGCAGCTTGGGACACTACGAGCAGTACTTC.